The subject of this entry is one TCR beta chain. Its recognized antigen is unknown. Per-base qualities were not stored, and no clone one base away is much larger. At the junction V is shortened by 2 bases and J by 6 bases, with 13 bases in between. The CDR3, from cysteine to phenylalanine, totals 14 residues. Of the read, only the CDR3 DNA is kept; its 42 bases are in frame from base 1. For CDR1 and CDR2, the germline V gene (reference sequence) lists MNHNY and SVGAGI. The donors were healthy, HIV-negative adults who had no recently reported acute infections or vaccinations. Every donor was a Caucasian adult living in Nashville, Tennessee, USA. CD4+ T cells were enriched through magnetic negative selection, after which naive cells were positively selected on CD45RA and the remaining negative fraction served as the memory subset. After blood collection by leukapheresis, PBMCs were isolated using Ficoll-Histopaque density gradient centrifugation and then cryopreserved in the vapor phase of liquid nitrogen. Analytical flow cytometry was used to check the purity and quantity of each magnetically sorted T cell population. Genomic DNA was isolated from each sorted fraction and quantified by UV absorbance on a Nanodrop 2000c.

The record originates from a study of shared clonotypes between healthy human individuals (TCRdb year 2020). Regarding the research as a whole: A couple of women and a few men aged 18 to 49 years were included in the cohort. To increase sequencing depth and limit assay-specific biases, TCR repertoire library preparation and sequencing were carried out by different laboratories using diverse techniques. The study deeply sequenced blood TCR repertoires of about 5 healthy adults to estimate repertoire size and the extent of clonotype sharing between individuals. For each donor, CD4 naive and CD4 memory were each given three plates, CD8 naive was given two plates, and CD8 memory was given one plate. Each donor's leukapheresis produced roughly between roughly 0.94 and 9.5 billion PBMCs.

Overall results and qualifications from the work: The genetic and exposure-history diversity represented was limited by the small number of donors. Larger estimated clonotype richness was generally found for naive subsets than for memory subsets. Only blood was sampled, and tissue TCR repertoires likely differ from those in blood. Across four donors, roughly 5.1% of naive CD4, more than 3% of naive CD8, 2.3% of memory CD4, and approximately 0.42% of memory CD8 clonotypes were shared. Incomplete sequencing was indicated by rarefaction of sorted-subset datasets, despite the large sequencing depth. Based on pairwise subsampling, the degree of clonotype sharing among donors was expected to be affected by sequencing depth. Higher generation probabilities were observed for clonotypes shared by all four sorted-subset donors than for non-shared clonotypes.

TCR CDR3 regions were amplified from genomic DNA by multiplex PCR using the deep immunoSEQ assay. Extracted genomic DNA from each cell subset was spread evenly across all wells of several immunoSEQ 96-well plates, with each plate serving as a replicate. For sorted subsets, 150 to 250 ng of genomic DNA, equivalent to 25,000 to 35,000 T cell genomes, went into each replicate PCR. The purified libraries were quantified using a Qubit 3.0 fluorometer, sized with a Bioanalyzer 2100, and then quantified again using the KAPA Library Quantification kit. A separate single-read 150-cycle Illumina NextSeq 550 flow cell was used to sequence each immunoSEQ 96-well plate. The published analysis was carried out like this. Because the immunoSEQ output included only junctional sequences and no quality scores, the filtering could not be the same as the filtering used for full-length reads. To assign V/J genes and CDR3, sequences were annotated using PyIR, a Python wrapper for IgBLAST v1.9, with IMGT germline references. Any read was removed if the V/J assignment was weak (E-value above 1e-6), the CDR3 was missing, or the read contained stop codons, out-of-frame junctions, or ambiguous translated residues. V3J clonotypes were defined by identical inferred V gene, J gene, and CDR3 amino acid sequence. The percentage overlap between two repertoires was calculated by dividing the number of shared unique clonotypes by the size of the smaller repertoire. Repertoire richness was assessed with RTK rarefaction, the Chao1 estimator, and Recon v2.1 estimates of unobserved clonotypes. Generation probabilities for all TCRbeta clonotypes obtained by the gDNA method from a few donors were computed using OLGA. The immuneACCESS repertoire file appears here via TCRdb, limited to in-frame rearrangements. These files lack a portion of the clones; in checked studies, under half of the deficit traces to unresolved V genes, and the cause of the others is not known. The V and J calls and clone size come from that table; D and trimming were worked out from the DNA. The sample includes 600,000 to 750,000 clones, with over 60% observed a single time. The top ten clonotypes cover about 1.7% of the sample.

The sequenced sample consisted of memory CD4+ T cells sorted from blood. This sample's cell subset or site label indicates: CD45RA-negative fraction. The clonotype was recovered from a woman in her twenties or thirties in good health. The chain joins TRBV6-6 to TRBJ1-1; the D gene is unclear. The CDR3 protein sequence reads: CASSYGHEGAEAFF. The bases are TGTGCCAGCAGTTACGGCCATGAGGGAGCTGAAGCTTTCTTT.